This paragraph covers one T cell receptor (beta chain) sequence. Method: immunoSEQ multiplex PCR; TCRdb's copy keeps in-frame clones and lacks some. The sample carries fewer than 200,000 clones, around nine tenths recorded once. The record originates from a study of T cell responses to AZD1222 COVID-19 vaccine. With V trimmed by 1 base and J by 2 bases, 3 bases remained unmatched. Germline V gene sequence: CDR1 SGHAT, CDR2 FQNNGV. There are 16 residues in the CDR3. The chain couples TRBV11-2 to TRBJ2-3; 10 nucleotides match TRBD2. The origin of this receptor is an adult in good health. The sequenced sample was peripheral blood, obtained on day 0 of AZD1222 vaccination. DNA for the CDR3: TGTGCCAGCAGCTTAGGGACTAGCGGCCCCACAGATACGCAGTATTTT. Its protein product is CASSLGTSGPTDTQYF. Full variable domain (missing parts from reference TRBV11-2 and TRBJ2-3): EAGVAQSPRYKIIEKRQSVAFWCNPISGHATLYWYQQILGQGPKLLIQFQNNGVVDDSQLPKDRFSAERLKGVDSTLKIQPAKLEDSAVYLCASSLGTSGPTDTQYFGPGTRLTVL.